These 26 T cell receptor beta chains were sequenced from one sample in a study of control samples from healthy donors and cancer patients. TCRdb's copy holds only in-frame clones and misses some; the assay was immunoSEQ multiplex PCR. The data contain around 150,000 clones, 94% of them singletons. The sample comprised blood. Receptors were obtained from a middle-aged woman in good health.

The CDR3 spells CASSPRGGAYEQYF. CDR3 DNA sequence: TGTGCCAGCAGCCCACGCGGGGGGGCCTACGAGCAGTACTTC. The V call is TRBV6-2 or TRBV6-3, the J call TRBJ2-7; 9 positions match TRBD2. V shed 6 bases and J 2 bases; nucleotides not matched to a gene: 5. CDR1 and CDR2 (germline): MNHEY, SVGEGT. The length of the CDR3 is 14 residues.

The sample holds one count of this clone. The chain employs TRBV6-2 or TRBV6-3 and TRBJ1-5; TRBD1 matches at 7 bases. Germline trimming cut 0 bases from V and 2 bases from J; bases unmatched to any gene: 10. This CDR3 has 18 amino acids. Germline V lookup: CDR1 MNHEY, CDR2 SVGEGT. CDR3 residues: CASSYSSHRGPGNQPQHF. DNA of the CDR3: TGTGCCAGCAGTTACTCGAGCCACAGGGGTCCTGGCAATCAGCCCCAGCATTTT.

The V gene is TRBV19, the J gene TRBJ1-5; D remains unclear. Trimming shortened V by 7 bases and J by 9 bases, and 10 bases separated the two germline ends. Germline loops: CDR1 LNHDA, CDR2 SQIVND (reference sequence). The CDR3 runs 11 residues. The CDR3 reads CASKRSGPQHF. Here the CDR3 DNA reads TGTGCCAGTAAGCGGTCTGGGCCCCAGCATTTT. Complete variable domain (other parts from reference TRBV19 and TRBJ1-5): DGGITQSPKYLFRKEGQNVTLSCEQNLNHDAMYWYRQDPGQGLRLIYYSQIVNDFQKGDIAEGYSVSREKKESFPLTVTSAQKNPTAFYLCASKRSGPQHFGDGTRLSIL.

The chain couples TRBV30 to TRBJ1-6; possible D gene TRBD1, 5 bases. CDR3 size: 12 residues. V shed 2 bases and J shed 10 bases, with 9 bases lying between them. The germline CDR1 and CDR2 sequences are GTSNPN and SVGIG (reference sequence). In DNA, the CDR3 is TGTGCCTGGAGTCAGGGTATCTCACCCCTCCACTTT. Protein product: CAWSQGISPLHF.

The V and J genes are TRBV2 and TRBJ1-1; D unresolved. Germline assignment: CDR1 SNHLY and CDR2 FYNNEI. Trimming removed 4 bases from V and 1 base from J, with 10 bases in between. CDR3 size: 14 residues. DNA for the CDR3: TGTGCCAGCAGTGTTAAGATAAAGAACACTGAAGCTTTCTTT. It yields the protein CASSVKIKNTEAFF. The variable domain in full, with the rest retrieved from reference TRBV2 and TRBJ1-1, is EPEVTQTPSHQVTQMGQEVILRCVPISNHLYFYWYRQILGQKVEFLVSFYNNEISEKSEIFDDQFSVERPDGSNFTLKIRSTKLEDSAMYFCASSVKIKNTEAFFGQGTRLTVV.

The rearrangement uses TRBV4-3 and TRBJ1-1, with D hard to call. The CDR3 extends over 13 amino acids. The V and J ends lost 8 bases and 1 base respectively, with 11 bases between them. Germline CDR1 and CDR2: LGHNA and YSLEER. The CDR3 sequence: CASGGGKNTEAFF. In nucleotides, the CDR3 is TGCGCCAGCGGCGGTGGAAAGAACACTGAAGCTTTCTTT.

The V gene is TRBV7-2, the J gene TRBJ2-7; TRBD2 aligns across 12 bases. V lost 2 bases, J lost 4 bases, and 3 bases stayed unmatched. Germline V gene sequence: CDR1 SGHTA, CDR2 FQGNSA. There are 15 residues in the CDR3. The CDR3 is CASSLRLAGAYEQYF. CDR3 in DNA: TGTGCCAGCAGCTTACGACTAGCGGGAGCTTACGAGCAGTACTTC.

The chain joins TRBV30 to TRBJ1-1; D remains unclear. Germline V CDR1 and CDR2: GTSNPN, SVGIG (reference sequence). The CDR3 covers 12 residues. Deletions cut 2 bases from V and 1 base from J, with 5 bases between. The CDR3 loop reads CAWSPGNTEAFF. CDR3 nucleotide sequence: TGTGCCTGGAGTCCCGGGAACACTGAAGCTTTCTTT.

The V gene is TRBV28, the J gene TRBJ1-2; D is unclear. This CDR3 is built from 13 residues. The germline gives CDR1 MDHEN, CDR2 SYDVKM. The V end lost 5 bases, the J end lost 7 bases, and 14 bases lay between the germline ends. CDR3 protein: CASSLPGRGGYTF. Here the CDR3 DNA reads TGTGCCAGCAGTCTCCCGGGCCGTGGTGGCTACACCTTC.

This chain uses TRBV19 with TRBJ1-5; 12 bases line up with TRBD1. CDR1 and CDR2 from the germline V gene are LNHDA and SQIVND (reference sequence). The V segment lost 6 bases and the J segment 4 bases; nucleotides outside the gene matches: 13. The CDR3 spans 18 residues. Here the CDR3 reads CASSRPGTGGATNQPQHF. DNA for the CDR3: TGTGCCAGTAGCCGGCCCGGGACAGGGGGCGCGACGAATCAGCCCCAGCATTTT.

The chain links TRBV11-1 to TRBJ1-2, with a possible D match to TRBD1 (5 bases). V was cut by 2 bases and J by 3 bases, with 13 bases left in between. CDR3 length: 15 residues. CDR1 and CDR2 (germline): SGHAT, FQDESV (reference sequence). This chain's CDR3 is CASSLSSGPYYGYTF. CDR3 sequence (DNA): TGTGCCAGCAGCTTATCCTCGGGGCCGTACTATGGCTACACCTTC. The full variable domain, its missing parts supplied by reference TRBV11-1 and TRBJ1-2, is EAEVAQSPRYKITEKSQAVAFWCDPISGHATLYWYRQILGQGPELLVQFQDESVVDDSQLPKDRFSAERLKGVDSTLKIQPAELGDSAMYLCASSLSSGPYYGYTFGSGTRLTVV.

The V and J genes are TRBV27 and TRBJ2-7; a weak D match, TRBD2 (5 bases). Germline CDR1 and CDR2: MNHEY and SMNVEV (reference sequence). This CDR3 region has 15 residues. Trimming took 5 bases from V and 6 from J, leaving 20 bases between them. CDR3 DNA sequence: TGTGCCAGCAGTGGATATGGACTGGATAGTGCCGAGCAGTACTTC. Its translation: CASSGYGLDSAEQYF.

This clone came up once. The chain recombines TRBV9 with TRBJ1-4; 9 bases are shared with TRBD1. CDR3 length equals 15 residues. The V segment lost 4 bases and the J segment 8 bases; nucleotides outside the gene matches: 9. Germline CDR1 SGDLS, CDR2 YYNGEE. CDR3 sequence reads: CASSPDRGLGEKLFF. The CDR3 coding sequence is TGTGCCAGCAGCCCCGACAGGGGGTTGGGGGAAAAACTGTTTTTT.

The rearrangement links TRBV11-2 to TRBJ1-1, with D unresolved. Germline V gene data show CDR1 as SGHAT and CDR2 as FQNNGV. The CDR3 runs 11 residues. Trimming removed 0 bases from V and 11 bases from J, with 7 bases in between. CDR3 nucleotides: TGTGCCAGCAGCTTAGATTACGCGGCTTTCTTT. As protein: CASSLDYAAFF. Full variable domain (missing parts from reference TRBV11-2 and TRBJ1-1): EAGVAQSPRYKIIEKRQSVAFWCNPISGHATLYWYQQILGQGPKLLIQFQNNGVVDDSQLPKDRFSAERLKGVDSTLKIQPAKLEDSAVYLCASSLDYAAFFGQGTRLTVV.

The chain combines TRBV11-2 with TRBJ1-6; D is undetermined. The CDR3 contains 14 residues. V was trimmed by 3 bases and J by 0 bases, leaving 3 bases between them. The germline CDR1 and CDR2 sequences are SGHAT and FQNNGV. CDR3 amino acids: CASSFNSYNSPLHF. The DNA for the CDR3 is TGTGCCAGCAGCTTTAACTCCTATAATTCACCCCTCCACTTT.

The chain recombines TRBV4-3 with TRBJ2-1, with 8 bases identical to TRBD2. CDR1 is LGHNA and CDR2 is YSLEER in the germline V gene. The CDR3 spans 16 residues. Trimming cost V 0 bases and J 4 bases; bases outside gene matches: 5. CDR3 nucleotides: TGCGCCAGCAGCCAAGATGACGGGAGGGCGTACAATGAGCAGTTCTTC. Amino acids: CASSQDDGRAYNEQFF.

The chain joins TRBV30 to TRBJ1-6; D call uncertain. Germline V gives CDR1 GTSNPN, CDR2 SVGIG (reference sequence). Trimming pared 1 base from V and 3 bases from J, leaving 7 bases between. The CDR3 consists of 14 residues. The CDR3 loop reads CAWSGVLYNSPLHF. CDR3 bases: TGTGCCTGGAGTGGGGTACTCTATAATTCACCCCTCCACTTT.

The V gene is TRBV2, the J gene TRBJ1-1; D perhaps matches TRBD1 (6 bases). The V gene's germline CDR1 is SNHLY and CDR2 FYNNEI. The CDR3 runs 11 residues. V was pared by 10 bases and J by 10 bases, with 16 bases between. CDR3 in DNA: TGTGCCATATCGGAGGGGGTGGCAGCTTTCTTT. Translation gives CAISEGVAAFF.

This clone was recorded only once. V usage is TRBV5-1 and J usage is TRBJ1-4; D might be TRBD1 (6 bases). The ends were cut back, 4 bases at V and 0 bases at J, with 7 bases in the middle. The CDR3 extends over 14 amino acids. CDR1 and CDR2 (germline): SGHRS, YFSETQ. CDR3 protein: CASSDRSTNEKLFF. The CDR3 DNA reads TGCGCCAGCAGCGACAGGTCAACTAATGAAAAACTGTTTTTT.

This chain links TRBV28 with TRBJ1-2, with D unresolved. Trimming left V 1 base short and J 3 bases short, with 9 bases between. The germline V gene encodes CDR1 MDHEN and CDR2 SYDVKM. There are 14 residues in the CDR3. Here the CDR3 reads CASSLSDIYYGYTF. In DNA form, the CDR3 reads TGTGCCAGCAGTTTATCCGACATCTACTATGGCTACACCTTC.

The chain joins TRBV6-5 to TRBJ1-1; no reliable D call. The CDR3 contains 15 residues. Trimming removed 4 bases from V and 0 bases from J, with 12 bases in between. CDR1 is MNHEY and CDR2 is SVGAGI in the germline V gene. CDR3 DNA: TGTGCCAGCAGTTCCCCCGCCGGGGTGAACACTGAAGCTTTCTTT. It is translated as CASSSPAGVNTEAFF.

This clone was found a few times. V is TRBV29-1 and J is TRBJ1-4; D is perhaps TRBD1 (5 bases). Germline V lookup: CDR1 SQVTM, CDR2 ANQGSEA. The CDR3 runs 13 residues. Trimming left V 4 bases short and J 7 bases short, with 13 bases between. Written as DNA, the CDR3 is TGCAGCGTTGCCAGGGCGAAGGGTGAAAAACTGTTTTTT. Translating it yields CSVARAKGEKLFF.

This clone was observed a handful of times. The chain links TRBV7-8 to TRBJ1-5, with TRBD1 identical over 7 bases. The CDR3 length is 13 residues. Per germline, CDR1 SGHVS and CDR2 FQNEAQ. V lost 6 bases, J lost 5 bases, and 4 bases stayed unmatched. The CDR3 nucleotides are TGTGCCAGCAGGCGGGACAGTGATCAGCCCCAGCATTTT. Its protein is CASRRDSDQPQHF.

This chain links TRBV27 with TRBJ1-1; 7 positions match TRBD1. V trimming: 7 bases; J trimming: 7 bases; junction bases outside the gene matches: 12. CDR3 size: 14 residues. Germline assignment: CDR1 MNHEY and CDR2 SMNVEV (reference sequence). The CDR3 nucleotides are TGTGCCAGCACCTCGATCTTGACAGGGAGTGAAGCTTTCTTT. Translating gives CASTSILTGSEAFF.

The CDR3 DNA is TGTGCCAGTAGTAGTCCCTGGGGACAGGGTTCGTCTGGAAACACCATATATTTT. This encodes CASSSPWGQGSSGNTIYF. The gene calls are TRBV19 and TRBJ1-3, with TRBD1 identical over 9 bases. CDR3 length: 18 amino acids. Looked up from germline, CDR1 is LNHDA and CDR2 is SQIVND (reference sequence). V shed 4 bases and J 1 base; nucleotides not matched to a gene: 11.

This chain links TRBV6-2 or TRBV6-3 with TRBJ1-2; 9 nucleotides match TRBD1. Looked up from germline, CDR1 is MNHEY and CDR2 is SVGEGT. The junction had 4 bases not matched to a gene; V was cut back by 2 bases and J by 3 bases. CDR3 size: 15 residues. The CDR3 DNA is TGTGCCAGCAGTTACGGGACAGGGAACGACTATGGCTACACCTTC. It encodes CASSYGTGNDYGYTF.